The T cell receptor (beta chain) under discussion was sequenced for a study of CD8+ T cells in alopecia areata. The overall study: For 6 to 18 months, tofacitinib was taken, and 6 months off drug followed. Overall study findings and caveats: For patients receiving tofacitinib, scalp clonality and expanded CD8+ clones among the top 100 significantly decreased.

This clone has only a few counts. Its antigen is unidentified. The CDR3 has 16 residues. V lost 1 base, J lost 2 bases, and 5 bases stayed unmatched. Germline V gene data show CDR1 as SGHTA and CDR2 as FQGNSA. RNA was isolated and reverse transcribed to cDNA, the sequencing template. Profiling relied on immunoSEQ multiplex PCR, and the TCRdb table lists in-frame clones only, not all of them. This table holds about 74,000 clones, about 30% found once. Treatment in this sample: oral pan-JAK inhibitor, 5-10 mg twice daily. This chain joins TRBV7-2 and TRBJ2-7; 10 nucleotides match TRBD2. This receptor was identified in a human donor with alopecia areata. Sample: CD8+ T cells sorted from blood, taken at week 4, from a patient treated with tofacitinib. Here the CDR3 DNA reads TGTGCCAGCAGCTTAGAACCGGGACTAGCGACCTACGAGCAGTACTTC. Translation: CASSLEPGLATYEQYF.